This T cell receptor (beta chain) is drawn from a study of early T cells in non-severe SARS-CoV-2 infection (dated by TCRdb to 2020 to 2022). Looking at the study overall: Because TCR sequencing relied on bulk RNA taken from unsorted whole blood, pairing of alpha and beta chains was not possible. Results the study describes overall, beyond this receptor: VDJdb matching was skewed toward anti-spike CD8 responses, so virus-specific expansions were likely underestimated and private and CD4 specificities were missed.

Ten or more counts support this clonotype. Its antigen is still unknown. No base quality values were provided; no much bigger clone lies one nucleotide off. Library generation was performed with 5' RACE. The run used a NextSeq 500. To correct for sequencing error and PCR bias, the TCR library protocol tagged individual cDNA molecules with unique molecular identifiers. Sequencing covered both TCR alpha and beta chains, and within each sample the abundances of alpha and beta sequences were tightly co-correlated. The authors' pipeline ran thus. Decombinator V4 was used to annotate TCR sequences for V gene, J gene and CDR3. TCRs were defined as expanded if a significant change between any two time points was detected under a Poisson model with p below 0.0001. TCR abundances were normalised to the total number of TCRs sequenced per sample and were expressed as counts per million. MAIT TCRs were defined by TRAV1-2 paired with TRAJ12, TRAJ20 or TRAJ33, and iNKT TCRs by TRAV10 paired with TRAJ18. VDJdb, accessed 1 November 2021, was searched for CMV, EBV and SARS-CoV-2 annotated TCRs, excluding TCRs annotated for multiple antigens. The raw public reads went through TCRdb reprocessing: fastp at Q25, MiXCR clone calling, in-frame beta chains kept. One record per CDR3 amino acid sequence lists the most common genes and DNA. None of the V and J calls come from the authors' own analysis; TCRdb made them. This sample holds under 45,000 distinct CDR3 sequences; 5.4% were observed only once. The ten most abundant clones make up 6% to 6.5% of the sample.

The CDR3, from cysteine to phenylalanine, totals 11 residues. Only CDR3 DNA is held: 33 bases, read in frame from base 1. Sequences MNHEY (CDR1) and SVGAGI (CDR2) are obtained from the germline V gene. V is clipped by 7 bases and J by 8 bases, and the sequence between their germline boundaries is 9 bases long. This was a case-control study nested in a cohort of healthcare workers in London, UK, who had nasopharyngeal swab PCR tests and blood samples taken every week. Healthcare workers were recruited between 23 and 31 March 2020, during the week of the UK lockdown, and were followed weekly for up to roughly 16 weeks.

The V and J genes are TRBV6-5 and TRBJ2-4; a tentative D call is TRBD1 (6 bases match). This TCR was recovered from an adult who was a healthcare worker with PCR-confirmed SARS-CoV-2 infection or an uninfected control (not recorded which). Sequenced material: whole blood, taken at baseline. The CDR3 protein: CASTEGDIQYF. The DNA sequence is given as TGTGCCAGCACAGAGGGGGACATTCAGTACTTC.